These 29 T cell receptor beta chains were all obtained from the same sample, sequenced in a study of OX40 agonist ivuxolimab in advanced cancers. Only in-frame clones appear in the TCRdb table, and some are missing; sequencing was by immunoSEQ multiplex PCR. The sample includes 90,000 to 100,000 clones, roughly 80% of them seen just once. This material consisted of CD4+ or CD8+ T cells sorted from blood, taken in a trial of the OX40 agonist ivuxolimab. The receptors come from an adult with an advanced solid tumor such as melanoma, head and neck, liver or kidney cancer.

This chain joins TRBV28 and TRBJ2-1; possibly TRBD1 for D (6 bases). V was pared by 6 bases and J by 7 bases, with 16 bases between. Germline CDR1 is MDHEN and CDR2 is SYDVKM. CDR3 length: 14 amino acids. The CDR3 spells CASRTPSGTNEQFF. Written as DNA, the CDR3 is TGTGCCAGCAGGACCCCCTCGGGGACAAATGAGCAGTTCTTC.

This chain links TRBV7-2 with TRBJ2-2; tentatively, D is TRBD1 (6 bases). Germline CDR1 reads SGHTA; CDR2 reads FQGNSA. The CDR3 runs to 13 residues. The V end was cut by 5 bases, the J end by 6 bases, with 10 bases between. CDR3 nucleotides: TGTGCCAGCAGCCTCCAGGGGTCCGGGGAGCTGTTTTTT. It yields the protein CASSLQGSGELFF. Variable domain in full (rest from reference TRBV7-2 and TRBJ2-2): GAGVSQSPSNKVTEKGKDVELRCDPISGHTALYWYRQSLGQGLEFLIYFQGNSAPDKSGLPSDRFSAERTGGSVSTLTIQRTQQEDSAVYLCASSLQGSGELFFGEGSRLTVL.

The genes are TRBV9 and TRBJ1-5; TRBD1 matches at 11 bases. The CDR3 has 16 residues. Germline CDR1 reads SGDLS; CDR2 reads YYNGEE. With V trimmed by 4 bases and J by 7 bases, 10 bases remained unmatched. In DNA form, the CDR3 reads TGTGCCAGCAGCCCCAGGACGAGGACAGGGGGCCAGCCCCAGCATTTT. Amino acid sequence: CASSPRTRTGGQPQHF.

CDR3 bases: TGTGCCAGTAGTAGGGCCGGTACAAGGGCTGATCATGGCTACACCTTC. It is translated as CASSRAGTRADHGYTF. V gene TRBV19 combines with J gene TRBJ1-2, with no clear D. The CDR3 sequence is 16 residues long. Germline loops: CDR1 LNHDA, CDR2 SQIVND (reference sequence). V was trimmed by 4 bases and J by 6 bases, leaving 21 bases between them.

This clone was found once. The CDR3 protein is CASGLSQAGGYGYTF. The CDR3 bases are TGTGCTAGTGGTTTGAGTCAGGCAGGGGGATATGGCTACACCTTC. This chain joins TRBV12-5 and TRBJ1-2, with 7 bases that match TRBD1. The CDR3 is made up of 15 amino acids. With V trimmed by 2 bases and J by 5 bases, 8 bases remained unmatched. Germline V lookup: CDR1 LGHNT, CDR2 FRNRAP.

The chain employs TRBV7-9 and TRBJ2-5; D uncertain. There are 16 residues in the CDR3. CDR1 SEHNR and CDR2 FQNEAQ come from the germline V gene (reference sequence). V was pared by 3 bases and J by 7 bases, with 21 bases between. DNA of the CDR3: TGTGCCAGCAGCTTCCTCGCAGCGAGCCGGCTGGGGACCCAGTACTTC. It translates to CASSFLAASRLGTQYF.

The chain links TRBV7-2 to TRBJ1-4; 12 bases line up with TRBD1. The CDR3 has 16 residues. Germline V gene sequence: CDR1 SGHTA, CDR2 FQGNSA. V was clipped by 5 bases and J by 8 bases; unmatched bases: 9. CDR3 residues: CASSDRDRGRREKLFF. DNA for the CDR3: TGTGCCAGCAGCGACCGGGACAGGGGGCGCAGGGAAAAACTGTTTTTT. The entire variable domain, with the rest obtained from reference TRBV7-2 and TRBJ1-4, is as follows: GAGVSQSPSNKVTEKGKDVELRCDPISGHTALYWYRQSLGQGLEFLIYFQGNSAPDKSGLPSDRFSAERTGGSVSTLTIQRTQQEDSAVYLCASSDRDRGRREKLFFGSGTQLSVL.

In DNA, the CDR3 is TGCGCCAGCAGTCAATCGACTAAGTATACGCAGTATTTT. It encodes CASSQSTKYTQYF. V and J are TRBV23-1 and TRBJ2-3, with TRBD2 as a possible D gene (5 bases). TRBV23-1 is an ORF, and what it does is uncertain. V lost 0 bases to trimming and J lost 7 bases, with 8 bases between them. The CDR3 totals 13 residues.

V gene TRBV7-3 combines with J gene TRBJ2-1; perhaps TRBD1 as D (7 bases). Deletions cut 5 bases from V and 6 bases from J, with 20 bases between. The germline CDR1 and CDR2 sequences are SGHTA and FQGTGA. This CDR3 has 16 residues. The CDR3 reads CASSQQTQGGGNEQFF. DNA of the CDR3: TGTGCCAGCAGCCAACAAACTCAGGGGGGTGGCAATGAGCAGTTCTTC.

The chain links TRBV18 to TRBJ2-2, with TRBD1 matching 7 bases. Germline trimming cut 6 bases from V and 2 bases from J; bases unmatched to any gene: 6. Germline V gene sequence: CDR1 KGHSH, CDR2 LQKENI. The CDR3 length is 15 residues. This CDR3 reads CASSLDRDNTGELFF. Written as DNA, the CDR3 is TGTGCCAGCTCTCTCGACAGGGATAACACCGGGGAGCTGTTTTTT.

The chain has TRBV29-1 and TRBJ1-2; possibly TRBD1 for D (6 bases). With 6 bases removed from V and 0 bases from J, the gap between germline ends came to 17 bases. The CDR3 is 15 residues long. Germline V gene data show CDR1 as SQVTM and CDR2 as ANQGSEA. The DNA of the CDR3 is TGCAGCGTGACCGCCCCCAGGACAGCTAACTATGGCTACACCTTC. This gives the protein CSVTAPRTANYGYTF. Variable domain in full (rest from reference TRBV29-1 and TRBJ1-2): SAVISQKPSRDICQRGTSLTIQCQVDSQVTMMFWYRQQPGQSLTLIATANQGSEATYESGFVIDKFPISRPNLTFSTLTVSNMSPEDSSIYLCSVTAPRTANYGYTFGSGTRLTVV.

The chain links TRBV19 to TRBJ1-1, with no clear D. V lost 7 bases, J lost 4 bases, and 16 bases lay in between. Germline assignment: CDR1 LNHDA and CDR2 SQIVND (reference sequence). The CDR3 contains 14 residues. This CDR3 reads CASTSRPESTEAFF. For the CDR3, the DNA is TGTGCCAGTACATCCCGGCCAGAATCCACTGAAGCTTTCTTT.

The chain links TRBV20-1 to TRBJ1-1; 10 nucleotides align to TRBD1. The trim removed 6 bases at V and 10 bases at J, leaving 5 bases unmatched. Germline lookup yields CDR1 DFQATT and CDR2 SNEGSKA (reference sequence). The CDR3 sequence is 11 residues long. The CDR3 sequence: CSAETGGLAFF. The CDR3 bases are TGCAGTGCCGAGACAGGGGGCTTAGCTTTCTTT.

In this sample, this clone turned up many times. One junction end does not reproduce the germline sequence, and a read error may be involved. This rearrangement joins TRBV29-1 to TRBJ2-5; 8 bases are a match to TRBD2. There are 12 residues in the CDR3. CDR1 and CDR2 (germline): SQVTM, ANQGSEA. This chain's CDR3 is CSASGSQGTQYF. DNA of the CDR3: TGCAGCGCCAGCGGGAGTCAAGGGACCCAGTACTTC.

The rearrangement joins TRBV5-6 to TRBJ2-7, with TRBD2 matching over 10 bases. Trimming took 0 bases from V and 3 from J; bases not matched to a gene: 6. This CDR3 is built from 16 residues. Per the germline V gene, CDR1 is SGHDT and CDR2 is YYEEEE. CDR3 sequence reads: CASSLGSSGGSYEQYF. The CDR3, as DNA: TGTGCCAGCAGCTTGGGATCTAGCGGGGGAAGCTACGAGCAGTACTTC. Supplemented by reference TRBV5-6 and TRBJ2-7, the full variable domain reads DAGVTQSPTHLIKTRGQQVTLRCSPKSGHDTVSWYQQALGQGPQFIFQYYEEEERQRGNFPDRFSGHQFPNYSSELNVNALLLGDSALYLCASSLGSSGGSYEQYFGPGTRLTVT.

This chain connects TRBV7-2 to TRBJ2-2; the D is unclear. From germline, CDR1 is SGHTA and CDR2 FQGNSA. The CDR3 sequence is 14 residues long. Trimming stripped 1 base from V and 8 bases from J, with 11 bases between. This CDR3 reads CASSLGWASGELFF. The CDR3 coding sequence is TGTGCCAGCAGCTTAGGATGGGCCTCGGGGGAGCTGTTTTTT.

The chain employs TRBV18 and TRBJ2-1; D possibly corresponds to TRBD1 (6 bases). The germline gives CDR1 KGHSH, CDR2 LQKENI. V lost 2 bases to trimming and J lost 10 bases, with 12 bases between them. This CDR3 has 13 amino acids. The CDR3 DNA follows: TGTGCCAGCTCACCAAAAGGAAGGGGGGAGCAGTTCTTC. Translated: CASSPKGRGEQFF. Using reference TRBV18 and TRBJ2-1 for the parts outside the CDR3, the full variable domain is NAGVMQNPRHLVRRRGQEARLRCSPMKGHSHVYWYRQLPEEGLKFMVYLQKENIIDESGMPKERFSAEFPKEGPSILRIQQVVRGDSAAYFCASSPKGRGEQFFGPGTRLTVL.

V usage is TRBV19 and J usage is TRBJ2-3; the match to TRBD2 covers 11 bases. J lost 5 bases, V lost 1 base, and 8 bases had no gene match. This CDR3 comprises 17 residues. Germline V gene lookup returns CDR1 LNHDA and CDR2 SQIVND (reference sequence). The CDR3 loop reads CASSIVRLAGQVDTQYF. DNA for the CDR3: TGTGCCAGTAGTATAGTCAGACTAGCGGGGCAAGTAGATACGCAGTATTTT.

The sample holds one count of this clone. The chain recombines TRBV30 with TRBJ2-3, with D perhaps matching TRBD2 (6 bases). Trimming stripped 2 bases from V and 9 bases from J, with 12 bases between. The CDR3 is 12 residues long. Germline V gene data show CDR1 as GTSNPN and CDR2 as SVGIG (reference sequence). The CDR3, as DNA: TGTGCCTGGAGTTCTACTAGCAGCACGCAGTATTTT. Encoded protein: CAWSSTSSTQYF.

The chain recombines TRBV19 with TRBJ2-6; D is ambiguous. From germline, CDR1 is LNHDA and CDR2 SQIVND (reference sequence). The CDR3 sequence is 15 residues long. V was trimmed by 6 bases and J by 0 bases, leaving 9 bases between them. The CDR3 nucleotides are TGTGCCAGTAGAGCAATTCCCTCTGGGGCCAACGTCCTGACTTTC. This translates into CASRAIPSGANVLTF.

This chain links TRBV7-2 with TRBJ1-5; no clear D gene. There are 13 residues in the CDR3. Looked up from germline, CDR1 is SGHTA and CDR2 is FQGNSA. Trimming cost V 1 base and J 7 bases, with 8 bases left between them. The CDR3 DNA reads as TGTGCCAGCAGCTTAGGGGTGGCGCAGCCCCAGCATTTT. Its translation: CASSLGVAQPQHF.

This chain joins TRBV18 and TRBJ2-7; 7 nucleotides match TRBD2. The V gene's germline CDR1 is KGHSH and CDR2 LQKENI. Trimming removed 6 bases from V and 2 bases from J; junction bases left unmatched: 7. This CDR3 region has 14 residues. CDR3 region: CASSPQSGAYEQYF. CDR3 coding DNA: TGTGCCAGCTCCCCCCAAAGCGGGGCCTACGAGCAGTACTTC.

CDR3 coding DNA: TGTGCCAGCAGCTTCGGGGACTCGACGGGTCAGCCCCAGCATTTT. This gives the protein CASSFGDSTGQPQHF. The V and J genes are TRBV5-5 and TRBJ1-5; D is perhaps TRBD1 (5 bases). Germline assignment: CDR1 SGHKS and CDR2 YYEKEE (reference sequence). V was cut by 2 bases and J by 6 bases, with 15 bases left in between. The CDR3 covers 15 residues.

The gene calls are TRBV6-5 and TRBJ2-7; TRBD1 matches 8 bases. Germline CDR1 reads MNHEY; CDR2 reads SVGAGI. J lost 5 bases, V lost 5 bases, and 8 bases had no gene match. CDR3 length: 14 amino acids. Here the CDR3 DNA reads TGTGCCAGCAGTACCCCAGGGGGCATACACGAGCAGTACTTC. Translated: CASSTPGGIHEQYF.

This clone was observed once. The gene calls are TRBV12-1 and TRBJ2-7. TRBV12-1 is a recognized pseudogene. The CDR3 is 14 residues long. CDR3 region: CASSLKGITTKQYF. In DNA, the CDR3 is TGTGCCAGCAGCTTGAAGGGAATCACCACCAAGCAGTACTTC.

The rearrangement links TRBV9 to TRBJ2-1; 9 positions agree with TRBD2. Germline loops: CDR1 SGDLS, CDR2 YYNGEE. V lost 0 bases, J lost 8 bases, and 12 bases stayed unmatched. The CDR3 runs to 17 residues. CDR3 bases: TGTGCCAGCAGCGTAGGATTAGCGGGAGCTAGAGCAGATGAGCAGTTCTTC. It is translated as CASSVGLAGARADEQFF.

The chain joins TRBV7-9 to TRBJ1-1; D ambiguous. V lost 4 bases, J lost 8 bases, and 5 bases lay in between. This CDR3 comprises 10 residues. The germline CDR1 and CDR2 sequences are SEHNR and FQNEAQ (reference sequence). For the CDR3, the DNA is TGTGCCAGCAGCTCGAGAGAAGCTTTCTTT. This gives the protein CASSSREAFF.

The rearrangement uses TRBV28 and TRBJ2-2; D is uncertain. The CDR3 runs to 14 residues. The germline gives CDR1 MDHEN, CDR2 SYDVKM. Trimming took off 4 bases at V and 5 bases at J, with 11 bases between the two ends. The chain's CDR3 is CASSSKQVTGELFF. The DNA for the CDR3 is TGTGCCAGCAGTTCGAAACAAGTAACCGGGGAGCTGTTTTTT. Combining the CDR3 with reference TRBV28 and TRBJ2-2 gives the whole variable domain DVKVTQSSRYLVKRTGEKVFLECVQDMDHENMFWYRQDPGLGLRLIYFSYDVKMKEKGDIPEGYSVSREKKERFSLILESASTNQTSMYLCASSSKQVTGELFFGEGSRLTVL.

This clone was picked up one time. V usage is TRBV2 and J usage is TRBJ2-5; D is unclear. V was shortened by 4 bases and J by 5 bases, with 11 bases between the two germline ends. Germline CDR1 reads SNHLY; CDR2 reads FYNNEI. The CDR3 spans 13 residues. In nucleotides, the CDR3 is TGTGCCAGCAGTGCCCGACTTTGGGAGACCCAGTACTTC. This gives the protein CASSARLWETQYF.